The 13 T cell receptor beta chains below all came from one sample that was sequenced in a study of shared clonotypes between healthy human individuals. Assay used: immunoSEQ multiplex PCR; TCRdb lists only in-frame clones, some missing. This repertoire shows about 380,000 clones, approximately 96% found once; its top ten account for about 0.32%. Sequenced sample: memory CD8+ T cells sorted from blood. As to subset: CD45RO+ cells pooled with CCR7-negative TemRA cells. These receptor sequences come from a man aged 25-45 years in good health.

The chain links TRBV11-3 to TRBJ2-2; 7 bases fit TRBD2. The germline V gene has CDR1 SGHNT and CDR2 YENEEA. The CDR3 has 16 residues. With 4 bases clipped from V and 6 bases from J, the junction kept 11 bases outside the gene matches. CDR3 protein: CASSSHRGGRAGELFF. Written as DNA, the CDR3 is TGTGCCAGCAGCTCTCACCGTGGTGGGAGGGCCGGGGAGCTGTTTTTT.

The chain joins TRBV7-9 to TRBJ2-7; the match to TRBD2 covers 13 bases. V was clipped by 5 bases and J by 6 bases; unmatched bases: 16. This CDR3 contains 18 residues. Germline V gene data show CDR1 as SEHNR and CDR2 as FQNEAQ (reference sequence). The CDR3 DNA follows: TGTGCCAGCAGCCCTGTACCCCGACTAGCGGGAGGATTGGCCGAGCAGTACTTC. Translation: CASSPVPRLAGGLAEQYF.

The chain has TRBV5-1 and TRBJ1-6; D not certain. The V gene lost 1 base and the J gene lost 3 bases, with 11 bases spanning the gap. The CDR3 spans 16 residues. CDR1 is SGHRS, CDR2 YFSETQ, per germline. The CDR3 nucleotides read TGCGCCAGCAGCTTGAATGCGAGACTCTATAATTCACCCCTCCACTTT. Encoded protein: CASSLNARLYNSPLHF.

The chain has TRBV5-1 and TRBJ1-2; 9 bases agree with TRBD1. Per germline, CDR1 SGHRS and CDR2 YFSETQ. The CDR3 is 13 amino acids. V was pared by 5 bases and J by 8 bases, with 7 bases of the junction left unmatched. CDR3 sequence: CASSSWDREGYTF. The CDR3 DNA follows: TGCGCCAGCAGTTCCTGGGACAGGGAGGGCTACACCTTC.

The chain combines TRBV19 with TRBJ2-5; 9 bases align to TRBD2. The V gene end was trimmed by 3 bases and the J gene end by 5 bases; junction bases not matched to a gene: 7. The germline gives CDR1 LNHDA, CDR2 SQIVND (reference sequence). CDR3 length: 15 residues. The CDR3 protein is CASSIAGGPRETQYF. The CDR3 region has the DNA TGTGCCAGTAGTATTGCGGGAGGGCCTCGCGAGACCCAGTACTTC.

The rearrangement links TRBV7-9 to TRBJ1-2, with TRBD1 matching over 7 bases. Per germline, CDR1 SEHNR and CDR2 FQNEAQ (reference sequence). With 5 bases clipped from V and 5 bases from J, the junction kept 2 bases outside the gene matches. The CDR3 consists of 12 residues. CDR3 region: CASSRTGYGYTF. The CDR3 DNA is TGTGCCAGCAGCCGGACAGGTTATGGCTACACCTTC.

This chain joins TRBV7-6 and TRBJ2-3, with D perhaps matching TRBD1 or TRBD2 (6 bases each). Trimming shortened V by 1 base and J by 0 bases, and 20 bases separated the two germline ends. This CDR3 has 19 residues. Germline-derived CDR1 and CDR2 are SGHVS and FNYEAQ. This chain's CDR3 is CASSLGYGGPLSSTDTQYF. The CDR3 DNA is TGTGCCAGCAGCTTAGGATACGGGGGCCCCCTCTCCAGCACAGATACGCAGTATTTT.

The gene calls are TRBV18 and TRBJ2-7; D call uncertain. CDR1 and CDR2 from the germline V gene are KGHSH and LQKENI. Trimming removed 2 bases at V and 4 bases at J, with 9 bases between. The CDR3 has 13 residues. CDR3 sequence: CASSPSFMYEQYF. The CDR3 DNA follows: TGTGCCAGCTCACCATCATTTATGTACGAGCAGTACTTC.

The chain carries TRBV7-9 and TRBJ2-3, with no clear D. Per the germline V gene, CDR1 is SEHNR and CDR2 is FQNEAQ (reference sequence). V was pared by 4 bases and J by 4 bases, with 3 bases between. The CDR3 totals 11 residues. The CDR3 loop is CASSSPDTQYF. CDR3 DNA sequence: TGTGCCAGCAGCTCGCCAGATACGCAGTATTTT. Full variable domain (missing parts from reference TRBV7-9 and TRBJ2-3): DTGVSQNPRHKITKRGQNVTFRCDPISEHNRLYWYRQTLGQGPEFLTYFQNEAQLEKSRLLSDRFSAERPKGSFSTLEIQRTEQGDSAMYLCASSSPDTQYFGPGTRLTVL.

The chain carries TRBV7-9 and TRBJ2-7; D is perhaps TRBD1 (7 bases). Germline lookup yields CDR1 SEHNR and CDR2 FQNEAQ (reference sequence). The CDR3 contains 16 residues. V lost 5 bases and J 5 bases, leaving 22 bases between the germline ends. CDR3 sequence: CASSPGTVGGDDEQYF. The CDR3 region has the DNA TGTGCCAGCAGCCCAGGGACAGTCGGGGGCGACGACGAGCAGTACTTC.

The chain joins TRBV5-8 to TRBJ2-7; TRBD1 agrees at 8 bases. CDR1 is SGHTS, CDR2 YDEGEE, per germline. The trim removed 4 bases at V and 0 bases at J, leaving 6 bases unmatched. This CDR3 spans 15 amino acids. The CDR3 coding sequence is TGTGCCAGCAGCCGCATACAGGGGGTCTCCTACGAGCAGTACTTC. Its protein is CASSRIQGVSYEQYF.

The J gene is TRBJ1-1, the V gene TRBV6-1; no definite D call. Germline CDR1 and CDR2: MNHNS and SASEGT. V was clipped by 8 bases and J by 1 base, with 11 bases between them. There are 13 residues in the CDR3. CDR3 loop: CASGWAGNTEAFF. CDR3 nucleotide sequence: TGTGCCAGCGGGTGGGCAGGGAACACTGAAGCTTTCTTT.

The genes are TRBV2 and TRBJ1-6; D is possibly TRBD1 (5 bases). The CDR3 sequence is 13 residues long. V lost 6 bases to trimming and J lost 4 bases, with 7 bases between them. CDR1 is SNHLY and CDR2 is FYNNEI in the germline V gene. The CDR3 DNA sequence: TGTGCCAGCAGCCGACAGTATAATTCACCCCTCCACTTT. Translating gives CASSRQYNSPLHF. The whole variable domain, remainder taken from reference TRBV2 and TRBJ1-6, is EPEVTQTPSHQVTQMGQEVILRCVPISNHLYFYWYRQILGQKVEFLVSFYNNEISEKSEIFDDQFSVERPDGSNFTLKIRSTKLEDSAMYFCASSRQYNSPLHFGNGTRLTVT.